This is a list of T cell receptor beta chains from one sample in a study of blood T cell repertoires in COVID-19. Only in-frame clones appear in the TCRdb table, and some are missing; sequencing was by immunoSEQ multiplex PCR. The sample contains 250,000 or so clones, less than 85% of which appear only once. The sequencing input was PBMCs or T cells enriched from blood (not recorded which). Receptors originate from a man aged 55 to 70 who had recovered from COVID-19. Both conserved end residues are part of each CDR3. Each record gives: D gene, V gene, clone size, J gene, CDR3 protein, CDR3 DNA. The D gene is left open where the match is weak. Size is stated for part of the rows, as once, few or many counts, or as a class when the clone is expanded.

d_gene: TRBD2; v_gene: TRBV7-2; abundance: -; j_gene: TRBJ2-3; CDR3aa: CASSLGLAGARTDTQYF; CDR3nt: TGTGCCAGCAGCTTAGGTCTAGCGGGGGCTCGCACAGATACGCAGTATTTT
d_gene: TRBD1; v_gene: TRBV19; abundance: -; j_gene: TRBJ2-1; CDR3aa: CASSLLGTGGHEEQFF; CDR3nt: TGTGCCAGTAGTCTCCTCGGGACAGGGGGTCATGAGGAGCAGTTCTTC
d_gene: -; v_gene: TRBV11-2; abundance: -; j_gene: TRBJ1-4; CDR3aa: CASSQTGPGGKLFF; CDR3nt: TGTGCCAGCAGCCAAACAGGGCCGGGGGGAAAACTGTTTTTT
d_gene: -; v_gene: TRBV29-1; abundance: -; j_gene: TRBJ1-2; CDR3aa: CSVDLGTNYGYTF; CDR3nt: TGCAGCGTTGATCTCGGGACTAACTATGGCTACACCTTC
d_gene: TRBD1; v_gene: TRBV5-1; abundance: -; j_gene: TRBJ2-1; CDR3aa: CASSEQGNEQFF; CDR3nt: TGCGCCAGCAGCGAACAGGGGAATGAGCAGTTCTTC
d_gene: -; v_gene: TRBV7-2; abundance: -; j_gene: TRBJ2-1; CDR3aa: CASSLVRGEQFF; CDR3nt: TGTGCCAGCAGCTTAGTCAGAGGTGAGCAGTTCTTC
d_gene: -; v_gene: TRBV2; abundance: few; j_gene: TRBJ1-3; CDR3aa: CASSGASGPLSNTIYF; CDR3nt: TGTGCCAGCAGTGGGGCCAGCGGCCCTCTCTCAAACACCATATATTTT
d_gene: -; v_gene: TRBV14; abundance: -; j_gene: TRBJ1-1; CDR3aa: CASSQVSGTEAFF; CDR3nt: TGTGCCAGCAGCCAAGTGTCAGGCACTGAAGCTTTCTTT
d_gene: -; v_gene: TRBV5-6; abundance: -; j_gene: TRBJ1-2; CDR3aa: CASSSTGFNYGYTF; CDR3nt: TGTGCCAGCAGCTCGACAGGATTTAACTATGGCTACACCTTC
d_gene: -; v_gene: TRBV15; abundance: -; j_gene: TRBJ1-5; CDR3aa: CATSRDYAGNQPQHF; CDR3nt: TGTGCCACCAGCAGAGATTATGCGGGGAATCAGCCCCAGCATTTT
d_gene: TRBD1; v_gene: TRBV9; abundance: -; j_gene: TRBJ1-2; CDR3aa: CASSLRTGGASNGYTF; CDR3nt: TGTGCCAGCAGCTTACGGACAGGGGGCGCTTCAAATGGGTACACCTTC
d_gene: -; v_gene: TRBV7-8; abundance: -; j_gene: TRBJ2-3; CDR3aa: CASRGGDARGDTQYF; CDR3nt: TGTGCCAGCAGGGGGGGGGACGCCAGGGGAGATACGCAGTATTTT
d_gene: TRBD1; v_gene: TRBV4-3; abundance: -; j_gene: TRBJ2-5; CDR3aa: CASSQVGQGAETQYF; CDR3nt: TGCGCCAGCAGCCAAGTAGGACAGGGTGCAGAGACCCAGTACTTC
d_gene: -; v_gene: TRBV5-6; abundance: -; j_gene: TRBJ2-5; CDR3aa: CASSLQETQYF; CDR3nt: TGTGCCAGCAGTCTACAAGAGACCCAGTACTTC
d_gene: -; v_gene: TRBV5-1; abundance: -; j_gene: TRBJ1-5; CDR3aa: CASSLAPQGGNQPQHF; CDR3nt: TGCGCCAGCAGCTTGGCCCCACAGGGCGGCAATCAGCCCCAGCATTTT
d_gene: TRBD1; v_gene: TRBV19; abundance: -; j_gene: TRBJ1-5; CDR3aa: CASSIRTGGVQPQHF; CDR3nt: TGTGCCAGTAGTATAAGGACAGGGGGCGTCCAGCCCCAGCATTTT
d_gene: -; v_gene: TRBV27; abundance: -; j_gene: TRBJ1-2; CDR3aa: CASSLSGLLGGYTF; CDR3nt: TGTGCCAGCAGTTTATCGGGACTCTTGGGGGGCTACACCTTC
d_gene: TRBD1; v_gene: TRBV27; abundance: -; j_gene: TRBJ1-2; CDR3aa: CASSPGQGARFYGYTF; CDR3nt: TGTGCCAGCAGTCCAGGACAGGGGGCCAGGTTCTATGGCTACACCTTC
d_gene: -; v_gene: TRBV3-1/TRBV3-2; abundance: -; j_gene: TRBJ1-3; CDR3aa: CASSQGGGKVYF; CDR3nt: TGTGCCAGCAGCCAAGGAGGAGGGAAAGTATATTTT
d_gene: -; v_gene: TRBV4-1; abundance: -; j_gene: TRBJ1-3; CDR3aa: CASSRPEEVSSGNTIYF; CDR3nt: TGCGCCAGCAGCCGACCCGAGGAGGTTAGCTCTGGAAACACCATATATTTT
d_gene: TRBD2; v_gene: TRBV3-1/TRBV3-2; abundance: -; j_gene: TRBJ2-5; CDR3aa: CASSQGLAGETQYF; CDR3nt: TGTGCCAGCAGCCAAGGACTAGCGGGAGAGACCCAGTACTTC
d_gene: TRBD1; v_gene: TRBV5-1; abundance: -; j_gene: TRBJ1-1; CDR3aa: CASSTGEEGTEAFF; CDR3nt: TGCGCCAGCAGTACAGGGGAGGAGGGCACTGAAGCTTTCTTT
d_gene: -; v_gene: TRBV4-3; abundance: once; j_gene: TRBJ1-2; CDR3aa: CASSQGQYGYTF; CDR3nt: TGCGCCAGCAGCCAAGGACAGTATGGCTACACCTTC
d_gene: TRBD2; v_gene: TRBV7-2; abundance: -; j_gene: TRBJ2-5; CDR3aa: CASSLELAGNGETQYF; CDR3nt: TGTGCCAGCAGCTTAGAACTAGCGGGGAATGGGGAGACCCAGTACTTC
d_gene: TRBD2; v_gene: TRBV9; abundance: -; j_gene: TRBJ2-3; CDR3aa: CASSVGAALGPFGLYSGGSDTQYF; CDR3nt: TGTGCCAGCAGCGTCGGAGCAGCACTCGGTCCCTTCGGGTTGTATAGCGGGGGCTCAGATACGCAGTATTTT
d_gene: TRBD2; v_gene: TRBV20-1; abundance: once; j_gene: TRBJ2-1; CDR3aa: CSASSGGPNEQFF; CDR3nt: TGCAGTGCTAGTTCGGGGGGGCCCAATGAGCAGTTCTTC
d_gene: TRBD1; v_gene: TRBV3-1/TRBV3-2; abundance: -; j_gene: TRBJ1-2; CDR3aa: CASSQGTGRGYGYTF; CDR3nt: TGTGCCAGCAGCCAAGGGACAGGGCGAGGCTATGGCTACACCTTC
d_gene: TRBD1; v_gene: TRBV7-8; abundance: -; j_gene: TRBJ1-3; CDR3aa: CASSQQGHGNTIYF; CDR3nt: TGTGCCAGCAGCCAACAGGGGCATGGAAACACCATATATTTT
d_gene: TRBD2; v_gene: TRBV9; abundance: -; j_gene: TRBJ2-2; CDR3aa: CASSVQGSGGATNTGELFF; CDR3nt: TGTGCCAGCAGCGTACAGGGTAGCGGGGGGGCTACGAACACCGGGGAGCTGTTTTTT
d_gene: TRBD1; v_gene: TRBV10-3; abundance: -; j_gene: TRBJ2-7; CDR3aa: CAINPTTGGEQYF; CDR3nt: TGTGCCATCAATCCTACTACAGGGGGCGAGCAGTACTTC